The source of this T cell receptor (beta chain) is a study of Graves' ophthalmopathy and Graves' hyperthyroidism. Overall study results and limits: The model's ophthalmopathy progression predictions had more than 55% sensitivity and just under 75% specificity.

Beta-chain TCR CDR3 regions were amplified from RNA transcripts. The first-round RT-PCR employed HTBI primers together with the Qiagen OneStep RT-PCR kit. A multiplex PCR was then performed as the second round. From the multiplex PCR reads, TCRdb called clonotypes with MiXCR, one entry per CDR3 protein. Here the sample spans about 230,000 distinct CDR3 sequences, 40% to 50% being singletons. About this clonotype: Antigen: not known.

Moderate-to-severe activity, CAS at least 3, NOSPECS at least 4 and duration under 3 months characterized donors with ophthalmopathy. Excluded: other autoimmune disease, uncontrolled infection, pregnancy or lactation. Germline V gene sequence: CDR1 SEHNR, CDR2 FQNEAQ (reference sequence). V was pared by 5 bases and J by 1 base, with 17 bases between. The CDR3 totals 16 residues. The material sequenced was peripheral blood. This sequence joins TRBV7-9 and TRBJ1-2; D may be TRBD1 (5 bases). The TCR comes from an adult man with Graves' ophthalmopathy. This chain's CDR3 is CASSPPDQGINYGYTF. The CDR3 bases are TGTGCCAGCAGCCCCCCGGATCAGGGAATTAACTATGGCTACACCTTC.